This is a list of T cell receptor beta chains from one sample in a study of cytomegalovirus exposure and HLA in healthy donors. Profiling relied on immunoSEQ multiplex PCR, and the TCRdb table lists in-frame clones only, not all of them. Altogether 150,000 to 160,000 clones are present, approximately 80% being singletons, with the ten largest covering about 4%. The sample taken for sequencing was PBMCs. These receptor sequences come from a woman aged 40 to 50 in good health and CMV-seronegative. Both conserved end residues are part of each CDR3. A D gene is named only where the DNA matches it firmly. Rows may omit the clone size; those that give it use once, few, many or a size class.

j_call | d_call | v_call | clone_size | cdr3_nt | cdr3_aa
TRBJ2-3 | TRBD2 | TRBV19 | . | TGTGCCAGTAGTGAAGGCGGGAGTGGCACAGATACGCAGTATTTT | CASSEGGSGTDTQYF
TRBJ2-7 | TRBD2 | TRBV9 | . | TGTGCCAGCAGCGGGGGACTAGCGGGATACGAGCAGTACTTC | CASSGGLAGYEQYF
TRBJ1-1 | . | TRBV2 | . | TGTGCCAGCAGTGAACAGGGGATGCAAAACACTGAAGCTTTCTTT | CASSEQGMQNTEAFF
TRBJ1-2 | . | TRBV19 | once | TGTGCCAGTAGCCAAAACTATGGCTACACCTTC | CASSQNYGYTF
TRBJ2-1 | TRBD2 | TRBV11-3 | once | TGTGCCAGCGAGGGGACTAGCGGGAGCTACAATGAGCAGTTCTTC | CASEGTSGSYNEQFF
TRBJ2-2 | TRBD1 | TRBV7-9 | . | TGTGCCAGCAGCACGGGACAGCTTTCGAACACCGGGGAGCTGTTTTTT | CASSTGQLSNTGELFF
TRBJ2-5 | . | TRBV6-5 | . | TGTGCCAGCAGTTATCAGGACAGCCAAGAGACCCAGTACTTC | CASSYQDSQETQYF
TRBJ2-5 | . | TRBV5-1 | few | TGCGCCAGCAGCTTGATACACAGGCAGGGGCAAGAGACCCAGTACTTC | CASSLIHRQGQETQYF
TRBJ2-7 | . | TRBV19 | . | TGTGCCAGTAGTATGGGATTAAGCGGCGAGCAGTACTTC | CASSMGLSGEQYF
TRBJ1-1 | TRBD1 | TRBV5-8 | few | TGTGCCAGCAGCTTGAGGACAGGGGGTGAAGCTTTCTTT | CASSLRTGGEAFF
TRBJ1-1 | . | TRBV5-8 | . | TGTGCCAGCAGCTCCCAACCCGGGGGGAACACTGAAGCTTTCTTT | CASSSQPGGNTEAFF
TRBJ2-3 | TRBD2 | TRBV2 | . | TGTGCCAGCAGTGAACGACTAGCGGGAGGAGATACGCAGTATTTT | CASSERLAGGDTQYF
TRBJ1-2 | . | TRBV7-9 | . | TGTGCCAGCAGTAGTTGGGGCGACTATGGCTACACCTTC | CASSSWGDYGYTF
TRBJ2-5 | TRBD2 | TRBV28 | . | TGTGCCAGCACATCTAGCGGGGGGCGAGAGACCCAGTACTTC | CASTSSGGRETQYF
TRBJ1-2 | TRBD1 | TRBV2 | . | TGTGCCAGCAGCTCACCGGGACAGGGGCTTTATGGCTACACCTTC | CASSSPGQGLYGYTF
TRBJ1-2 | TRBD1 | TRBV2 | . | TGTGCCAGCAGTGAGACAGGGGGCTACTCTAACTATGGCTACACCTTC | CASSETGGYSNYGYTF
TRBJ1-5 | TRBD1 | TRBV28 | . | TGTGCCAGCAGTCCCACTTGGGACAGCCAGAGCAATCAGCCCCAGCATTTT | CASSPTWDSQSNQPQHF
TRBJ2-3 | TRBD2 | TRBV7-6 | once | TGTGCCAGCAGCTTAGAACCTAGCGGGTCAGATACGCAGTATTTT | CASSLEPSGSDTQYF
TRBJ2-2 | . | TRBV30 | . | TGTGCCTGGATGGCTTATGACACCGGGGAGCTGTTTTTT | CAWMAYDTGELFF
TRBJ2-7 | . | TRBV13 | . | TGTGCCAGCAGCTCCCCCCTATCCTACGAGCAGTACTTC | CASSSPLSYEQYF
TRBJ1-4 | TRBD1 | TRBV5-1 | few | TGCGCCAGCAGCCCTGTGACAGGGGGCCTAGCAACTAATGAAAAACTGTTTTTT | CASSPVTGGLATNEKLFF
TRBJ2-5 | . | TRBV28 | once | TGTGCCAGCAGCGCCCCAGGGATAGAGACCCAGTACTTC | CASSAPGIETQYF
TRBJ2-1 | TRBD2 | TRBV4-1 | once | TGCGCCAGCAGCTATAAACCTAGCGGGGGGGCGCAGAATGAGCAGTTCTTC | CASSYKPSGGAQNEQFF
TRBJ2-7 | TRBD1 | TRBV19 | . | TGTGCCAGTAGTAGGGGACAGTTCTACGAGCAGTACTTC | CASSRGQFYEQYF
TRBJ1-6 | TRBD1 | TRBV9 | . | TGTGCCAGCAGCCCAGGGGGCAGCTATAATTCACCCCTCCACTTT | CASSPGGSYNSPLHF
TRBJ1-4 | . | TRBV5-1 | . | TGCGCCAGCAGCGGGCCTCATCAAACAACTAATGAAAAACTGTTTTTT | CASSGPHQTTNEKLFF
TRBJ1-1 | . | TRBV4-2 | . | TGTGCCAGCAGCTATAGTTCCGCCGAAAGGAACACTGAAGCTTTCTTT | CASSYSSAERNTEAFF
TRBJ1-4 | . | TRBV7-9 | . | TGTGCCAGCAGCTTAGGGGGGGAAGAAAAACTGTTTTTT | CASSLGGEEKLFF
TRBJ2-7 | . | TRBV29-1 | . | TGCAGCGTTGAAACCGGGACTCTCTACGAGCAGTACTTC | CSVETGTLYEQYF
TRBJ2-1 | TRBD2 | TRBV29-1 | once | TGCAGCGCCCGACCTGTAGCGGGAGTGATGTCCGGGGGGTACAATGAGCAGTTCTTC | CSARPVAGVMSGGYNEQFF
TRBJ2-7 | TRBD1 | TRBV19 | . | TGTGCCAGTAGCGCGGGACAGGGGTTGTACGAGCAGTACTTC | CASSAGQGLYEQYF
TRBJ2-7 | TRBD2 | TRBV5-8 | . | TGTGCCAGCAGTCCGACGCTAGCGGGGGGAACCCAGCAGTACTTC | CASSPTLAGGTQQYF
TRBJ2-2 | . | TRBV19 | . | TGTGCCAGTCGAAGGGCTAGCGCCCAGACAGGGGAGCTGTTTTTT | CASRRASAQTGELFF
TRBJ1-1 | TRBD1 | TRBV5-5 | few | TGTGCCAGCAGCTTGGCCGCCAGGGGGTACACTGAAGCTTTCTTT | CASSLAARGYTEAFF
TRBJ2-5 | . | TRBV6-6 | . | TGTGCCAGCAGTACGACTAGAGAGGAGACCCAGTACTTC | CASSTTREETQYF
TRBJ1-1 | . | TRBV28 | once | TGTGCCAGCAGCCCAACAGGGCTAGTTCCTATAGAAGCTTTCTTT | CASSPTGLVPIEAFF
TRBJ2-7 | TRBD1 | TRBV2 | . | TGTGCCAGCAGGATAACCGGGACAGGGGACGAGCAGTACTTC | CASRITGTGDEQYF
TRBJ1-6 | . | TRBV7-2 | . | TGTGCCAGCAGTGAACAGGGTTCCTATAATTCACCCCTCCACTTT | CASSEQGSYNSPLHF
TRBJ1-5 | . | TRBV2 | . | TGTGCCAGCAGTGGTTCACAGATCAATCAGCCCCAGCATTTT | CASSGSQINQPQHF
TRBJ2-7 | TRBD1 | TRBV5-1 | . | TGCGCCAGCAGCTTGGAACAGGGGGTCGCCTACGAGCAGTACTTC | CASSLEQGVAYEQYF
TRBJ2-3 | TRBD1 | TRBV9 | . | TGTGCCAGCAGCGGGCCCCAGACAGGGGTCCTGATCACAGATACGCAGTATTTT | CASSGPQTGVLITDTQYF
TRBJ2-1 | TRBD2 | TRBV6-1 | . | TGTGCCAGCAGTGAAAAGGGACTAGCGGGAGGGCCGATAGGTGAGCAGTTCTTC | CASSEKGLAGGPIGEQFF
TRBJ1-2 | TRBD1 | TRBV30 | . | TGTGCCTGGAGTGCACGACAGGGGGCTGGCTACACCTTC | CAWSARQGAGYTF
TRBJ1-1 | TRBD1 | TRBV19 | . | TGTGCCAGTCGACGGACAGGACGGGTGAACACTGAAGCTTTCTTT | CASRRTGRVNTEAFF
TRBJ2-1 | . | TRBV5-1 | . | TGCGCCAGCAGCCCAGAGGTGGATGAGCAGTTCTTC | CASSPEVDEQFF
TRBJ1-3 | . | TRBV27 | . | TGTGCCACCCTTTTCGACCAACCGAGGAGAAACACCATATATTTT | CATLFDQPRRNTIYF
TRBJ2-7 | TRBD2 | TRBV30 | . | TGTGCCTGGTCTGGACTAGCGGCCTCCTACGAGCAGTACTTC | CAWSGLAASYEQYF
TRBJ2-7 | TRBD2 | TRBV25-1 | . | TGTGCCAGCAGTGAGTTAGCGGGAGCCCACGAGCAGTACTTC | CASSELAGAHEQYF
TRBJ1-4 | TRBD1 | TRBV6-6 | few | TGTGCCAGCAGTTCCGGGACAGTAACTAATGAAAAACTGTTTTTT | CASSSGTVTNEKLFF
TRBJ1-1 | . | TRBV13 | . | TGTGCCAGCAGCTTAGCAGGGATGAACACTGAAGCTTTCTTT | CASSLAGMNTEAFF
TRBJ2-2 | TRBD2 | TRBV11-2 | . | TGTGCCAGCAGCCTCCGGACTAGCGGGGCCGGGGAGCTGTTTTTT | CASSLRTSGAGELFF
TRBJ1-1 | TRBD1 | TRBV2 | . | TGTGCCAGAGGGGCGACAGGGGGCTCTGTTGGAACTGAAGCTTTCTTT | CARGATGGSVGTEAFF
TRBJ2-1 | . | TRBV5-1 | . | TGCGCCAGCAGCTTGGAGAGTACTGGAGGCAATGAGCAGTTCTTC | CASSLESTGGNEQFF